What follows are 19 T cell receptor beta chains derived from one specimen sequenced in a study of tumor-infiltrating lymphocytes in primary liver carcinoma. It was from about 19-30 mg of unsorted bulk tissue that RNA and DNA were co-extracted. Starting material of about 480 ng total RNA yielded TCR beta cDNA via a constant-region primer. Construction of TCR beta libraries relied on three successive nested multiplex PCR rounds employing slightly modified ARM-PCR. The first two PCR rounds used TRBV1-TRBV30 primers with a Cbeta primer, roughly 10 cycles each. Each CDR3 protein gets one entry after TCRdb re-called the multiplex PCR reads with MiXCR. There are roughly 78,000 distinct CDR3 sequences in the sample; 70% to 80% occur only once, and roughly 15% lies in the top ten. Sequenced: liver tumor tissue from sampling region 4. The subset here: tumor region T4, right-lateral pole. The source is a woman aged 55-75 years with primary liver carcinoma and hepatitis B virus infection.

On this clonotype itself: A much larger clone differs by one base, so this may be a read error. This rearrangement joins TRBV5-1 to TRBJ1-1; D is ambiguous. Between the trimmed V and J ends, which lost 6 bases and 0 bases, there was a span of 9 bases. The CDR3 covers 13 residues. Germline CDR1 reads SGHRS; CDR2 reads YFSETQ. This CDR3 reads CASNRSMNTEAFF. The CDR3 nucleotides are TGCGCCAGCAATAGATCCATGAACACTGAAGCTTTCTTT.

In regard to this clonotype: With a much larger clone just one base away, this may be a read error. The rearrangement uses TRBV29-1 and TRBJ2-1; D gene ambiguous. The CDR3 covers 12 residues. Germline V gives CDR1 SQVTM, CDR2 ANQGSEA. V was trimmed by 5 bases and J by 0 bases, leaving 5 bases between them. CDR3 bases: TGCAGCGTTCTCCCCTCCTACAATGAGCAGTTCTTC. It codes for CSVLPSYNEQFF.

Concerning this clonotype itself: The junction shows a germline mismatch at one end, possibly a read error. This chain joins TRBV28 and TRBJ2-7; D not resolved. CDR3 length: 13 residues. Per germline, CDR1 MDHEN and CDR2 SYDVKM. CDR3 in amino acids: CASSSTPSYERYF. Written as DNA, the CDR3 is TGTGCCAGCAGCTCTACCCCCTCCTACGAGCGGTACTTC.

The rearrangement joins TRBV4-1 to TRBJ2-1; a weak D match, TRBD2 (5 bases). Germline assignment: CDR1 MGHRA and CDR2 YSYEKL. The CDR3 totals 17 residues. The ends were cut back, 1 base at V and 15 bases at J, with 28 bases in the middle. CDR3 loop: CASSQGAGGGSYNERFF. DNA of the CDR3: TGCGCCAGCAGCCAAGGGGCTGGTGGAGGTTCCTACAATGAACGGTTCTTC.

Points on this clonotype: Germline is not matched at one junction end, which may reflect a read error. The chain carries TRBV6-5 and TRBJ2-3; the D is unclear. Germline V gives CDR1 MNHEY, CDR2 SVGAGI. The CDR3 is 12 residues long. The CDR3 coding sequence is TGTGCCAGCAGTCCGAGTAGTTTTACGCAGTGTTTT. It yields the protein CASSPSSFTQCF.

In regard to this clonotype: This CDR3 fails to terminate in the conserved phenylalanine or tryptophan, so it likely reflects a read error. V usage is TRBV12-3 or TRBV12-4 and J usage is TRBJ1-2; 10 nucleotides agree with TRBD1. This CDR3 comprises 16 residues. CDR3 sequence (DNA): TGTGCAAGCAGCCCGACAGGGGGCCTGAGTCGGGATGGCTACACCCTC. As protein: CASSPTGGLSRDGYTL.

V usage is TRBV4-1 and J usage is TRBJ2-3, with D maybe TRBD2 (6 bases). The CDR3 is made up of 14 amino acids. In germline, CDR1 is MGHRA, CDR2 YSYEKL. The V end was cut by 7 bases, the J end by 3 bases, with 14 bases between. CDR3 region: CASKQSGGTDTQYF. The CDR3 DNA is TGCGCCAGCAAACAATCCGGAGGGACAGATACGCAGTATTTT.

A word on this clonotype: An end of the junction differs from the germline gene, which may be a read error. The chain is built from TRBV14 and TRBJ2-5; TRBD2 agrees at 7 bases. CDR3 size: 16 residues. Germline loops: CDR1 SGHDN, CDR2 FVKESK. The DNA for the CDR3 is TGTGCCAGCAGTCAAGGCGTGACGGGAGGCGGCGAGACCCAGTACTTC. Protein sequence: CASSQGVTGGGETQYF.

A note on this clonotype: A read error may account for a junction end that differs from germline. The chain uses TRBV11-3 and TRBJ2-2; a weak D match, TRBD2 (5 bases). CDR1 and CDR2 (germline): SGHNT, YENEEA. The CDR3 is made up of 14 amino acids. The CDR3 sequence: CASRGTRVTGELFF. The CDR3 DNA reads as TGTGCCAGCAGGGGAACTAGGGTGACCGGGGAGTTGTTTTTC.

About this clonotype itself: The conserved closing phenylalanine or tryptophan is absent in this CDR3, likely reflecting a read error. The genes are TRBV10-2 and TRBJ2-1; D is unresolved. The V gene's germline CDR1 is WSHSY and CDR2 SAAADI. This CDR3 has 15 amino acids. The CDR3 spells CTSSAIAAAYGEQFL. CDR3 bases: TGCACCAGCAGTGCGATAGCAGCTGCCTATGGTGAGCAGTTCCTC.

This chain joins TRBV29-1 and TRBJ2-1, with 8 bases lining up with TRBD2. Looked up from germline, CDR1 is SQVTM and CDR2 is ANQGSEA. V dropped 8 bases and J dropped 7; count of bases not matched to a gene: 13. This CDR3 region has 14 residues. CDR3 coding DNA: TGCAGCATCGTCGGGACTAGTGGGAGAAATGAGCAGTTCTTC. Protein product: CSIVGTSGRNEQFF.

As regards this clonotype: No conserved phenylalanine or tryptophan ends this CDR3, so it is likely a read error. The DNA is omitted, as the CDR3 cannot be located on it reliably, and the CDR3 follows TCRdb's listing. The CDR3 reads CAISESRGPGELFL. The chain joins TRBV10-3 to TRBJ2-2; whether TRBD1, the table's D call, matches the DNA was not checked. In germline, CDR1 is ENHRY, CDR2 SYGVKD. With termini counted, the CDR3 has 14 amino acids.

In this sample, this clonotype turned up once. Mismatch with germline at one junction end may stem from a read error. The V and J genes are TRBV12-3 or TRBV12-4 and TRBJ2-2; no reliable D call. This CDR3 is 14 amino acids long. The CDR3 DNA follows: TGTGCCAGTAGTTTAACCGCGGACACCGGGGAGCTGTTTTTT. It encodes CASSLTADTGELFF.

This clonotype was seen ten or more times. The CDR3 reads CASSSPRTRTQYF. The CDR3, as DNA: TGTGCCAGCAGCTCCCCTCGGACTAGGACCCAGTACTTC. This chain links TRBV28 with TRBJ2-5; 7 positions agree with TRBD2. V lost 6 bases, J lost 7 bases, and 8 bases stayed unmatched. There are 13 residues in the CDR3. CDR1 MDHEN and CDR2 SYDVKM come from the germline V gene.

This clonotype was seen only a few times. A much larger clone is a single base away; this may be a read error. CDR3 amino acids: CASSLVAASTEAFF. The CDR3 DNA follows: TGTGCCAGCAGCTTAGTGGCAGCGAGCACTGAAGCTTTCTTT. The genes are TRBV7-8 and TRBJ1-1; no clear D. V was trimmed by 1 base and J by 4 bases, leaving 10 bases between them. Germline CDR1 reads SGHVS; CDR2 reads FQNEAQ. This CDR3 contains 14 residues.

In this sample, this clonotype turned up a few times. Its ends do not fully match the called genes, so a read error is possible. The V call is TRBV11-3, the J call TRBJ2-5; D unresolved. Per the germline V gene, CDR1 is SGHNT and CDR2 is YENEEA. CDR3 length: 14 residues. The CDR3 region is CASSLGIAQETQHF. The DNA for the CDR3 is TGTGCCAGTAGCTTAGGAATAGCCCAAGAGACCCAGCACTTC.

This clonotype was detected many times. The chain has TRBV20-1 and TRBJ2-5; TRBD1 is a possible D gene (6 bases). The CDR3 extends over 14 amino acids. Deletions cut 3 bases from V and 5 bases from J, with 16 bases between. Germline CDR1 reads DFQATT; CDR2 reads SNEGSKA (reference sequence). As DNA, the CDR3 is TGCAGTGCTAGGAGTACAGGGAACATTGAGACCCAGTACTTC. It codes for CSARSTGNIETQYF.

As to this clonotype: The conserved phenylalanine or tryptophan normally closing the CDR3 is absent here, so this likely arose from a read error. The CDR3 DNA is TGTGCCAGTAGTATTCAAATGCTTTACAATGAGCAGTTCATC. Translated, it gives CASSIQMLYNEQFI. This chain links TRBV19 with TRBJ2-1; D not certain. Per the germline V gene, CDR1 is LNHDA and CDR2 is SQIVND (reference sequence). CDR3 length: 14 residues. V was pared by 3 bases and J by 4 bases, with 10 bases between.

In the case of this clonotype: A clone one base away is much larger, so this may be a read error. The V and J genes are TRBV28 and TRBJ1-1, with 7 bases fitting TRBD1. Trimming took 8 bases from V and 14 from J; bases not matched to a gene: 17. CDR3 length: 13 residues. CDR1 is MDHEN, CDR2 SYDVKM, per germline. This CDR3 reads CASLMTGRQDVFF. The CDR3 nucleotides read TGTGCCAGCTTAATGACAGGGAGGCAGGATGTCTTCTTT.